This T cell receptor (beta chain) was documented in a study of blood T cells in healthy people across ages. A remark on this clonotype: Its antigen is as yet unknown.

The study isolated at least 7 million PBMCs from each sample. General study results and limits: Versus aged donors, long-lived donors had higher diversity and more naive CD4+ cells.

The second PCR ran about 6 to 12 cycles with a sample-barcoded 5' primer and J-beta primers. TCRdb recomputed calls from the 5' RACE reads with MiXCR, one row per CDR3 protein. The table has roughly 800,000 distinct CDR3 sequences, roughly 64% seen once. The V gene end was trimmed by 4 bases and the J gene end by 8 bases; junction bases not matched to a gene: 5. CDR3 size: 13 residues. Germline CDR1 reads DFQATT; CDR2 reads SNEGSKA (reference sequence). The chain joins TRBV20-1 to TRBJ2-1; 10 bases agree with TRBD2. The TCR sequence derives from a man younger than 40 in good health. Sequencing was carried out using blood. The CDR3 loop reads CSAKGLAPDEQFF. DNA for the CDR3: TGCAGTGCTAAGGGACTAGCGCCTGATGAGCAGTTCTTC.